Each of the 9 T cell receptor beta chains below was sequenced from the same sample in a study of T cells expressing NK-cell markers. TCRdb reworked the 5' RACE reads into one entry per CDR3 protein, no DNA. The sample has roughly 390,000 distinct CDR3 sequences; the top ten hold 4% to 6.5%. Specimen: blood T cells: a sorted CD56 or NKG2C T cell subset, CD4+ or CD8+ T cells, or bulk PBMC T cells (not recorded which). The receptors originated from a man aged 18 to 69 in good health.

The CDR3 reads CASSQDLFGTGGTYEQYF. The chain joins TRBV3-1 to TRBJ2-7; TCRdb calls TRBD1, which cannot be checked without DNA. The CDR3 extends over 18 amino acids. In germline, CDR1 is LGHDT, CDR2 YNNKEL (reference sequence).

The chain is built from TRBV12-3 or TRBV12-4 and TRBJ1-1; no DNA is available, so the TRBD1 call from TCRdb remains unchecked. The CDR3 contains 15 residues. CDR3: CASSPREGRATEAFF.

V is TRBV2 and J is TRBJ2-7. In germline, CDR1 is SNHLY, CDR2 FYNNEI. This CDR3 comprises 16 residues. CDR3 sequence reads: CASSEAEPSKPYEQYF.

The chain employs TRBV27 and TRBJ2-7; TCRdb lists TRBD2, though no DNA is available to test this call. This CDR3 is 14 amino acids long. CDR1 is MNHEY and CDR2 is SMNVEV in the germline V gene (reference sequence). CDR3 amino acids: CASRPTDSGYEQYF.

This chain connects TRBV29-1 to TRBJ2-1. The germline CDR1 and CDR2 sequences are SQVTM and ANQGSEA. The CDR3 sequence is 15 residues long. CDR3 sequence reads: CSVDETVSSYNEQFF.

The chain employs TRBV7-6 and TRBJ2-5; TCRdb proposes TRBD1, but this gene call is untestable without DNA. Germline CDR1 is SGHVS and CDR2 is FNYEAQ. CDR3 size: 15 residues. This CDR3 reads CASSSVQGPWETQYF.

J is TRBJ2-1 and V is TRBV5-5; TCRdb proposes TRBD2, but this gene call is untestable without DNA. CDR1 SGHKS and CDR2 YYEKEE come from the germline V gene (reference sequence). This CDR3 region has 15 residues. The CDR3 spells CASSLATRGYNEQFF.

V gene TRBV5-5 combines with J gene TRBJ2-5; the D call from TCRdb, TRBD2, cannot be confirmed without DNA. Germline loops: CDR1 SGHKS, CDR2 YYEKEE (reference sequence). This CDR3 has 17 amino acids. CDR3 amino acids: CASSLDSGLAGVETQYF.

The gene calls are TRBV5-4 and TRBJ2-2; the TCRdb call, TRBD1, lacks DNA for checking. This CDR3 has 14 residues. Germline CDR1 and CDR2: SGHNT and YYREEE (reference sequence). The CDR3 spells CASSLGVGTGELFF.